This TCR beta chain is drawn from a study of response to subunit inactivated influenza vaccine. General study results and limits: Authors suggested each seasonal influenza vaccination recruits few new T cells.

MiXCR was run by TCRdb on the RT-PCR reads, yielding one entry per CDR3 protein. This table has fewer than 250,000 distinct CDR3 sequences, 13% to 15% appearing once. This CDR3 is 15 amino acids long. With V trimmed by 4 bases and J by 3 bases, 6 bases remained unmatched. Germline V lookup: CDR1 SGDLS, CDR2 YYNGEE. As to this clonotype: As yet, its antigen is unknown.

Sequences were derived from CD8+ T cells sorted from PBMCs, sampled around 5 days after vaccination. This receptor was obtained from a man aged 45-60 years who received an inactivated influenza vaccine. This chain joins TRBV9 and TRBJ2-1; 8 bases fit TRBD2. The CDR3 DNA reads TGTGCCAGCAGCTCACCCCGGGGGGGCTACAATGAGCAGTTCTTC. It yields the protein CASSSPRGGYNEQFF.